This is a list of T cell receptor beta chains from one sample in a study of blood T cell repertoires in COVID-19. This table comes from immunoSEQ multiplex PCR, and its TCRdb copy is limited to in-frame clones, with some not included. Among more than 350,000 clones listed, 85% to 90% were seen once. Sequencing was carried out using PBMCs or T cells enriched from blood (not recorded which). The receptors stem from a woman in her fifties or sixties who had recovered from COVID-19. Each CDR3 is given with its conserved first and last residue. D genes are given only for firm matches. For some rows the clone size is stated as once, few or many, or as a class when expanded; others skip it.

D gene,clone size,CDR3 length,V gene,J gene,CDR3 DNA,CDR3 protein
.,once,20,TRBV18,TRBJ1-2,TGTGCCAGCTCATCATTTTTCCTGGAAGTGGTTGGGGCCCTAAACTATGGCTACACCTTC,CASSSFFLEVVGALNYGYTF
TRBD2,.,16,TRBV9,TRBJ2-7,TGTGCCAGCAGCGGGGGAGCGGGGGCGAGCTCCTACGAGCAGTACTTC,CASSGGAGASSYEQYF
.,.,13,TRBV6-4,TRBJ1-5,TGTGCCAGCAGTGACGAAGCGGGACAGCCCCAGCATTTT,CASSDEAGQPQHF
.,.,13,TRBV19,TRBJ1-2,TGTGCCAGTGGGGCGCAGGGAAACTATGGCTACACCTTC,CASGAQGNYGYTF
.,.,13,TRBV7-8,TRBJ1-4,TGTGCCAGCAGCCGGGACGGGGGAGAAAAACTGTTTTTT,CASSRDGGEKLFF
.,once,13,TRBV2,TRBJ2-7,TGTGCCAGCAGTGAGGGCAGGCTCTACGAGCAGTACTTC,CASSEGRLYEQYF
.,once,11,TRBV30,TRBJ2-7,TGTGCCTGGGGGAGAGGAGGCGAGCAGTACTTC,CAWGRGGEQYF
.,.,13,TRBV2,TRBJ1-1,TGTGCCGGGAGCGGGGCCATGAACACTGAAGCTTTCTTT,CAGSGAMNTEAFF
.,.,15,TRBV28,TRBJ1-5,TGTGCCAGCAGTTTATGGGACAGTAGCAATCAGCCCCAGCATTTT,CASSLWDSSNQPQHF
.,.,12,TRBV12-3/TRBV12-4,TRBJ1-2,TGTGCCAGCAGTTTATCCAGGGTCGGCTACACCTTC,CASSLSRVGYTF
.,once,13,TRBV12-3/TRBV12-4,TRBJ1-1,TGTGCCAGCAGTCCGACAGGAGACACTGAAGCTTTCTTT,CASSPTGDTEAFF
.,.,14,TRBV7-2,TRBJ1-6,TGTGCCAGCAGGATGGGGCTTGAAGGTTCACCCCTCCACTTT,CASRMGLEGSPLHF
TRBD2,.,14,TRBV5-1,TRBJ2-3,TGCGCCAGCAGGCTAGCGGGGGGAACAGATACGCAGTATTTT,CASRLAGGTDTQYF
.,few,14,TRBV20-1,TRBJ2-7,TGCAGTGCTAGTGGGGGGACAGTACACTACGAGCAGTACTTC,CSASGGTVHYEQYF
TRBD2,.,11,TRBV29-1,TRBJ2-1,TGCAGCGGAACCGGGAGGGAGGGGCAGTTCTTC,CSGTGREGQFF
.,few,14,TRBV19,TRBJ1-5,TGTGCCAGTAGTATAGAACATTCTGGTCAGCCCCAGCATTTT,CASSIEHSGQPQHF
.,.,15,TRBV4-1,TRBJ2-7,TGCGCCAGCAGCCAAGATCGGGTAGGTACGATCCAGCAGTACTTC,CASSQDRVGTIQQYF
TRBD1,.,17,TRBV5-4,TRBJ1-2,TGTGCCAGCAGCTTGGGACAGGGGGCGAGAGGGGCCTATGGCTACACCTTC,CASSLGQGARGAYGYTF
TRBD1,few,15,TRBV27,TRBJ1-5,TGTGCCAGCAGACTAGGACAGGCGATTAATCAGCCCCAGCATTTT,CASRLGQAINQPQHF
.,.,14,TRBV6-1,TRBJ1-3,TGTGCCAGCAGTGAATTCCAGGGAGGACCCACCATATATTTT,CASSEFQGGPTIYF
.,few,14,TRBV9,TRBJ1-2,TGTGCCAGCAGCGACAGCAGAAATTCCTATGGCTACACCTTC,CASSDSRNSYGYTF
TRBD1,.,15,TRBV7-9,TRBJ1-5,TGTGCCAGCAGCTCCCAGGACAGGGACAATCAGCCCCAGCATTTT,CASSSQDRDNQPQHF
TRBD1,.,14,TRBV11-2,TRBJ1-4,TGTGCCAGCAGCTCAGGACAGGGCAATGAAAAACTGTTTTTT,CASSSGQGNEKLFF
TRBD1,few,13,TRBV5-4,TRBJ1-2,TGTGCCAGCAGCTTCGACAGGGGGCAGGGCTACACCTTC,CASSFDRGQGYTF
.,.,13,TRBV10-2,TRBJ1-1,TGCGCCAGCAGTGAGTCGACAGGCACTGAAGCTTTCTTT,CASSESTGTEAFF
.,.,13,TRBV9,TRBJ1-3,TGTGCCAGCAGCCGAACGGGAGGAAACACCATATATTTT,CASSRTGGNTIYF
.,.,16,TRBV7-8,TRBJ1-2,TGTGCCAGCAGCTCCCCCACGGTGAGGAGTCGAGGTGGCTACACCTTC,CASSSPTVRSRGGYTF
TRBD1,few,15,TRBV6-5,TRBJ2-7,TGTGCCAGCAGCCTCCGGGACAGGAGTAGGGACGAGCAGTACTTC,CASSLRDRSRDEQYF
.,.,15,TRBV21-1,TRBJ2-1,TGTGCCAGCAGCAAAGCCGGGACAGGGCTCTATGAGCAGTTCTTC,CASSKAGTGLYEQFF
.,.,18,TRBV28,TRBJ1-5,TGTGCCAGCAGTTTACGCCGGGGGGGGGCTGAGAGCAATCAGCCCCAGCATTTT,CASSLRRGGAESNQPQHF
TRBD1,once,14,TRBV27,TRBJ2-5,TGTGCCAGCGGACGACAGGGGGGAATTGAGACCCAGTACTTC,CASGRQGGIETQYF
.,once,15,TRBV4-3,TRBJ1-2,TGCGCCAGCAGCCAAGAACACCAGGCGGGGCATGGCTACACCTTC,CASSQEHQAGHGYTF
.,.,14,TRBV4-1,TRBJ2-7,TGCGCCAGCAGCCACGGGGACTCCGACTACGAGCAGTACTTC,CASSHGDSDYEQYF
TRBD1,.,14,TRBV3-1/TRBV3-2,TRBJ1-1,TGTGCCAGCAGCCAAGCCGGACAGGGGCCGAAAGCTTTCTTT,CASSQAGQGPKAFF
TRBD1,once,16,TRBV28,TRBJ1-4,TGTGCCAGCAGTCACAGACAGGGGCTTCGGGGGGAAAAACTGTTTTTT,CASSHRQGLRGEKLFF
.,.,15,TRBV6-5,TRBJ1-2,TGTGCCAGCAGCCCAGGGGCAGACGGCTTGGGCGGCTACACCTTC,CASSPGADGLGGYTF
.,few,16,TRBV28,TRBJ1-1,TGTGCCAGCAGTTACACAGGGAAGTTAGGGAACACTGAAGCTTTCTTT,CASSYTGKLGNTEAFF
TRBD1,.,15,TRBV10-3,TRBJ2-7,TGTGCCATCAGTGGATACAGGGGCGGAGAAGGCGAGCAGTACTTC,CAISGYRGGEGEQYF
.,.,16,TRBV7-2,TRBJ2-3,TGTGCCAGCAGCTTAGCAGGGGGGGTTAGCACAGATACGCAGTATTTT,CASSLAGGVSTDTQYF
TRBD1,.,14,TRBV5-1,TRBJ1-2,TGCGCCAGCAGCCAAGGACAGGGAAACTATGGCTACACCTTC,CASSQGQGNYGYTF
.,once,14,TRBV7-2,TRBJ2-7,TGTGCCAGCAGCTTAGGTAACAGGTTCGGCGAGCAGTACTTC,CASSLGNRFGEQYF
.,.,11,TRBV24-1,TRBJ2-2,TGTGCCACCAGAGGGGCAGAGGAGCTGTTTTTT,CATRGAEELFF
TRBD1,.,18,TRBV27,TRBJ2-2,TGTGCCAGCAGTTTCTGGACAGGGGGCGACAGGAACACCGGGGAGCTGTTTTTT,CASSFWTGGDRNTGELFF
.,many,14,TRBV5-5,TRBJ1-5,TGTGCCAGCAGCTGGGGGGTAGGCAATCAGCCCCAGCATTTT,CASSWGVGNQPQHF
.,.,13,TRBV5-1,TRBJ1-1,TGCGCCAGCAGCTTGAGGGAGAGCACTGAAGCTTTCTTT,CASSLRESTEAFF
TRBD1,few,15,TRBV19,TRBJ1-4,TGTGCCAGTAAGGAGGGGGCAGGGGGCGATGAAAAACTGTTTTTT,CASKEGAGGDEKLFF
TRBD1,.,17,TRBV7-2,TRBJ1-6,TGTGCCAGCAGCGTCGGTTACAGGGGGCGAACAAATTCACCCCTCCACTTT,CASSVGYRGRTNSPLHF
TRBD2,.,15,TRBV2,TRBJ2-3,TGTGCCAGCAGTTTGGACAGCGGGAGTACAGATACGCAGTATTTT,CASSLDSGSTDTQYF
.,many,13,TRBV2,TRBJ1-1,TGTGCCAGCAGCATAGGGGAGAACACTGAAGCTTTCTTT,CASSIGENTEAFF
TRBD1,.,14,TRBV19,TRBJ1-2,TGTGCCAGTACGGTATGGGACAGGGATGAAGGCTACACCTTC,CASTVWDRDEGYTF
TRBD2,.,15,TRBV4-2,TRBJ2-1,TGTGCCAGCAGCCCAATAGCGGGGGGGCTCAATGAGCAGTTCTTC,CASSPIAGGLNEQFF
.,.,13,TRBV9,TRBJ1-2,TGTGCCAGCAGCGCGGACCGCGGGGATGGCTACACCTTC,CASSADRGDGYTF
.,.,18,TRBV7-6,TRBJ1-1,TGTGCCAGCAGCCCCCGATCTTCCAAACAGGGCATGAACACTGAAGCTTTCTTT,CASSPRSSKQGMNTEAFF